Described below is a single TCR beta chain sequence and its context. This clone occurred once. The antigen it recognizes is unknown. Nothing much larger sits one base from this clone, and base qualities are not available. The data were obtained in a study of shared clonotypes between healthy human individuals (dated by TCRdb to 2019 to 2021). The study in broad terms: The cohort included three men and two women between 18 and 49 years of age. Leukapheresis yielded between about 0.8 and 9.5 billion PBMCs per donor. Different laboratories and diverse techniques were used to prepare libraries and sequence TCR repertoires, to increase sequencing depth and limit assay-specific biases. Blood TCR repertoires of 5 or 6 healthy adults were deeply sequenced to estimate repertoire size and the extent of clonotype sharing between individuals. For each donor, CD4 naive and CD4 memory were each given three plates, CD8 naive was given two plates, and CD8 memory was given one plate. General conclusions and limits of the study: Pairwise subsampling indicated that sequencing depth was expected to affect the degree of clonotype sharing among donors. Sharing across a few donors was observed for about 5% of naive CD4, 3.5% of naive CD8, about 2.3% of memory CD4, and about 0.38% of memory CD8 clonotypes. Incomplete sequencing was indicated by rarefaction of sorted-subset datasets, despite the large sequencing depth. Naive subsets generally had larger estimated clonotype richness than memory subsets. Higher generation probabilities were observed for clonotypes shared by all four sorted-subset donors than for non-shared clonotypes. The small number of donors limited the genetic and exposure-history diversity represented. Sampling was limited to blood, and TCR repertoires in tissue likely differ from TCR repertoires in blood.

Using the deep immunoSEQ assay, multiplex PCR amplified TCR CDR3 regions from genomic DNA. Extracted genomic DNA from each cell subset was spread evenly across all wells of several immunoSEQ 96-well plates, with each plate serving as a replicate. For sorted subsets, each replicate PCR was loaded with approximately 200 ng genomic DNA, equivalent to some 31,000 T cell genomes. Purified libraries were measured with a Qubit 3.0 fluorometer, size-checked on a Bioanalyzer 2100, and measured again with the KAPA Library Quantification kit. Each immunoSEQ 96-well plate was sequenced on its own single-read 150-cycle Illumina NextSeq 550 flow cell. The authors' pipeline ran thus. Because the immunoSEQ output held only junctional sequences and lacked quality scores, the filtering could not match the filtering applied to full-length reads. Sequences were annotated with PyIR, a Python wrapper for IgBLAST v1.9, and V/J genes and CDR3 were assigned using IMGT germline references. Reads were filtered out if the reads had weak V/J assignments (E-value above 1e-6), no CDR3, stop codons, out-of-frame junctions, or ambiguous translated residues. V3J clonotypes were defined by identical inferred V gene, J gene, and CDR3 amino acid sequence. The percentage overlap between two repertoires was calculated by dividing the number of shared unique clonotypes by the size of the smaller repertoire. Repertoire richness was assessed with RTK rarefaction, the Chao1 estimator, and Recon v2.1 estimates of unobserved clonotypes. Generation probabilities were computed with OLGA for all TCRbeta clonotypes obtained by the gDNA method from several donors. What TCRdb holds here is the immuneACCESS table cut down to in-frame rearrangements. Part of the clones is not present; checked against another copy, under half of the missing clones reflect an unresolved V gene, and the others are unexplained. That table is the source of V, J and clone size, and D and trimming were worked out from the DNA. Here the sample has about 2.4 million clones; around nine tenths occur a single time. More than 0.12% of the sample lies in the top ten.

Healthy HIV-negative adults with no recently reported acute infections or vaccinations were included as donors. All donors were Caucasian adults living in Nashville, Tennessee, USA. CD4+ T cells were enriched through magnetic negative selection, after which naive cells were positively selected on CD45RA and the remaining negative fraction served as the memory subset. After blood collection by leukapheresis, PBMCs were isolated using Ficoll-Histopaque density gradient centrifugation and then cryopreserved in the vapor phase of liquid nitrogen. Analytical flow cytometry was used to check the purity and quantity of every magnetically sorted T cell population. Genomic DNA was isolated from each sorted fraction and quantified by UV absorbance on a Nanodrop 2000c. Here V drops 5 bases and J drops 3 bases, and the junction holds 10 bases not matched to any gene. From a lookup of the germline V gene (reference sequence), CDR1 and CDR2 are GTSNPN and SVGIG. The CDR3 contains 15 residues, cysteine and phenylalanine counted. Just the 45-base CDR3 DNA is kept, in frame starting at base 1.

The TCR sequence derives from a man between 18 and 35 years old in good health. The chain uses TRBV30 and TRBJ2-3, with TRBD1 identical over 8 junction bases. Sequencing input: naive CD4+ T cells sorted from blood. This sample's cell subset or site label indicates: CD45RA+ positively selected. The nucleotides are TGTGCCTGGGGGGACAGGCCATCTAGAACAGATACGCAGTATTTT. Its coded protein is CAWGDRPSRTDTQYF.